The 30 T cell receptor beta chains below were found in one sample sequenced in a study of blood T cell repertoires in COVID-19. TCRdb's table, derived via immunoSEQ multiplex PCR, lists solely in-frame clones and lacks some. The table includes around 130,000 clones, about four fifths detected once. The sample taken for sequencing was PBMCs or T cells enriched from blood (not recorded which). Receptor source: a woman aged 45 to 65 with acute COVID-19.

This chain uses TRBV18 with TRBJ2-6; possibly TRBD1 for D (5 bases). The CDR3 has 17 residues. With 6 bases removed from V and 0 bases from J, the gap between germline ends came to 15 bases. Germline assignment: CDR1 KGHSH and CDR2 LQKENI. The DNA of the CDR3 is TGTGCCAGCTCGCTTCTAGGGGCCGACTCTGGGGCCAACGTCCTGACTTTC. Translated, it gives CASSLLGADSGANVLTF.

This clone was recorded once. The CDR3 region is CASSLSSGTGGNTIYF. The CDR3 DNA sequence: TGTGCCAGCAGCTTGTCGTCCGGGACAGGGGGCAACACCATATATTTT. V and J are TRBV5-5 and TRBJ1-3; TRBD1 matches at 12 bases. The CDR3 has 16 amino acids. V was clipped by 1 base and J by 7 bases; unmatched bases: 6. Germline CDR1 SGHKS, CDR2 YYEKEE (reference sequence).

The rearrangement links TRBV3-1 (or the pseudogene TRBV3-2) to TRBJ2-7; tentative D call: TRBD1 (6 bases). From germline, CDR1 is LGHDT and CDR2 YNNKEL (reference sequence). The CDR3 consists of 15 residues. Deletions cut 3 bases from V and 3 bases from J, with 15 bases between. DNA of the CDR3: TGTGCCAGCAGCCAGGCAGGGGATGGATACTACGAGCAGTACTTC. This gives the protein CASSQAGDGYYEQYF.

J is TRBJ2-7 and V is TRBV9, with 11 bases lining up with TRBD2. V shed 0 bases and J 6 bases; nucleotides not matched to a gene: 2. Germline CDR1 and CDR2: SGDLS and YYNGEE. The CDR3 sequence is 14 residues long. The CDR3 region has the DNA TGTGCCAGCAGCGTAGGACTAGCGGGAATCGAGCAGTACTTC. It encodes CASSVGLAGIEQYF. The complete variable domain, with remaining parts taken from reference TRBV9 and TRBJ2-7, reads DSGVTQTPKHLITATGQRVTLRCSPRSGDLSVYWYQQSLDQGLQFLIQYYNGEERAKGNILERFSAQQFPDLHSELNLSSLELGDSALYFCASSVGLAGIEQYFGPGTRLTVT.

The rearrangement joins TRBV28 to TRBJ2-5; 8 nucleotides align to TRBD1. The CDR3 contains 15 residues. Germline loops: CDR1 MDHEN, CDR2 SYDVKM. V was pared by 4 bases and J by 2 bases, with 6 bases of the junction left unmatched. DNA for the CDR3: TGTGCCAGCAGTTCGGCCGGACAGGGACAAGAGACCCAGTACTTC. Amino acid sequence: CASSSAGQGQETQYF.

This clone was seen just once. The chain's CDR3 is CASSSSGEYNEQFF. The CDR3 region has the DNA TGTGCCAGTAGTAGTAGCGGGGAGTACAATGAGCAGTTCTTC. The rearrangement joins TRBV19 to TRBJ2-1; 8 bases fit TRBD2. This CDR3 is built from 14 residues. V lost 4 bases to trimming and J lost 4 bases; unmatched junction nucleotides: 3. CDR1 is LNHDA and CDR2 is SQIVND in the germline V gene (reference sequence).

The rearrangement links TRBV7-8 to TRBJ1-2, with 7 bases lining up with TRBD1. J was trimmed by 8 bases and V by 1 base; bases with no gene match: 7. The V gene's germline CDR1 is SGHVS and CDR2 FQNEAQ. The CDR3 totals 14 residues. The DNA of the CDR3 is TGTGCCAGCAGCTTAGTGAGGGGGCATAAAGGCTACACCTTC. Residues: CASSLVRGHKGYTF.

V and J are TRBV19 and TRBJ1-1; D gene uncertain. This CDR3 has 13 amino acids. Trimming removed 6 bases from V and 5 bases from J, with 13 bases in between. CDR1 LNHDA and CDR2 SQIVND come from the germline V gene (reference sequence). The CDR3 is CASRVDGVTEAFF. The DNA of the CDR3 is TGTGCCAGTAGAGTAGACGGGGTAACTGAAGCTTTCTTT.

The CDR3 region has the DNA TGCGCCAGCAGCTTGTGGGGAGGCTCTGGGGCCAACGTCCTGACTTTC. Translation: CASSLWGGSGANVLTF. The V and J genes are TRBV5-1 and TRBJ2-6, with D possibly being TRBD2 (6 bases). CDR1 and CDR2 from the germline V gene are SGHRS and YFSETQ. Trimming left V 1 base short and J 0 bases short, with 8 bases between. The CDR3 totals 16 residues.

This chain links TRBV7-6 with TRBJ2-3; the match to TRBD2 covers 10 bases. This CDR3 comprises 14 residues. CDR1 is SGHVS, CDR2 FNYEAQ, per germline. The V and J ends lost 5 bases and 4 bases, in that order; junction bases with no gene match: 3. The CDR3 reads CASSRGTSADTQYF. The CDR3 bases are TGTGCCAGCAGCAGAGGGACTAGCGCAGATACGCAGTATTTT.

This chain links TRBV2 with TRBJ2-1; 12 bases agree with TRBD2. CDR1 is SNHLY and CDR2 is FYNNEI in the germline V gene. The ends lost 6 bases at V and 10 bases at J; junction bases unmatched: 4. The CDR3 has 13 residues. The CDR3 region has the DNA TGTGCCAGCAGACTAGCGGGAGGAGGAGAGCAGTTCTTC. Protein product: CASRLAGGGEQFF. Using reference TRBV2 and TRBJ2-1 for the parts outside the CDR3, the full variable domain is EPEVTQTPSHQVTQMGQEVILRCVPISNHLYFYWYRQILGQKVEFLVSFYNNEISEKSEIFDDQFSVERPDGSNFTLKIRSTKLEDSAMYFCASRLAGGGEQFFGPGTRLTVL.

The chain recombines TRBV9 with TRBJ1-1, with D hard to call. V was trimmed by 0 bases and J by 4 bases, leaving 7 bases between them. Germline CDR1 and CDR2: SGDLS and YYNGEE. CDR3 length: 13 amino acids. The CDR3 loop is CASSVVLATEAFF. CDR3 in DNA: TGTGCCAGCAGCGTAGTTCTGGCCACTGAAGCTTTCTTT.

This rearrangement joins TRBV11-2 to TRBJ2-7; weak D call: TRBD1 (6 bases). Trimming stripped 5 bases from V and 2 bases from J, with 13 bases between. This CDR3 region has 14 residues. Germline V gene sequence: CDR1 SGHAT, CDR2 FQNNGV. DNA of the CDR3: TGTGCCAGCAGCCTTTACAGGGACACCTACGAGCAGTACTTC. Its translation is CASSLYRDTYEQYF.

The J gene is TRBJ1-3, the V gene TRBV19, with 7 bases that match TRBD1. V dropped 4 bases and J dropped 1; count of bases not matched to a gene: 10. CDR1 is LNHDA, CDR2 SQIVND, per germline (reference sequence). The CDR3 has 17 residues. The CDR3 nucleotides are TGTGCCAGTAGTACCCGGACAGGAGAGAGTTCTGGAAACACCATATATTTT. This gives the protein CASSTRTGESSGNTIYF.

This clone has just a few counts. The genes are TRBV6-2 or TRBV6-3 and TRBJ2-7, with a possible D match to TRBD2 (6 bases). The germline V gene encodes CDR1 MNHEY and CDR2 SVGEGT. V lost 6 bases and J lost 6, with 15 bases in between. The CDR3 sequence is 13 residues long. The CDR3 DNA reads TGTGCCAGCAGCCGGGATACGGAGGGCGAGCAGTACTTC. This gives the protein CASSRDTEGEQYF.

This chain connects TRBV5-4 to TRBJ2-6, with D tentatively TRBD2 (7 bases). This CDR3 has 18 amino acids. Trimming shortened V by 4 bases and J by 1 base, and 18 bases separated the two germline ends. Germline loops: CDR1 SGHNT, CDR2 YYREEE (reference sequence). This chain's CDR3 is CASSGGASPSSGANVLTF. CDR3 coding DNA: TGTGCCAGCAGCGGGGGGGCGAGCCCCAGTTCTGGGGCCAACGTCCTGACTTTC.

Only one count was recorded for this clone. The chain joins TRBV27 to TRBJ1-2; D is possibly TRBD1 (5 bases). Germline CDR1 MNHEY, CDR2 SMNVEV (reference sequence). The CDR3 extends over 15 amino acids. With 7 bases removed from V and 0 bases from J, the gap between germline ends came to 15 bases. The CDR3 DNA is TGTGCCAGCAAGGGCCAGGGTGTAGCTAACTATGGCTACACCTTC. It is translated as CASKGQGVANYGYTF.

This clone was detected once. The V and J genes are TRBV6-5 and TRBJ2-3; 9 nucleotides align to TRBD2. The germline V gene has CDR1 MNHEY and CDR2 SVGAGI. CDR3 length: 16 residues. V was clipped by 0 bases and J by 4 bases; unmatched bases: 5. DNA for the CDR3: TGTGCCAGCAGTTACTCGAAAGCGGGGGGCCCAGATACGCAGTATTTT. Protein: CASSYSKAGGPDTQYF.

V is TRBV5-6 and J is TRBJ1-6, with TRBD1 matching over 8 bases. Germline assignment: CDR1 SGHDT and CDR2 YYEEEE. The CDR3 is made up of 15 amino acids. The ends lost 2 bases at V and 8 bases at J; junction bases unmatched: 6. DNA for the CDR3: TGTGCCAGCAGCTTTTATCAGGGGGCGCATTCACCCCTCCACTTT. Protein: CASSFYQGAHSPLHF.

The rearrangement links TRBV29-1 to TRBJ2-1; TRBD1 aligns across 10 bases. The germline V gene has CDR1 SQVTM and CDR2 ANQGSEA. Trimming took 6 bases from V and 3 from J; bases not matched to a gene: 8. This CDR3 is built from 15 residues. DNA for the CDR3: TGCAGCGTCGCGGGGCGGACAGGGGGCTACAATGAGCAGTTCTTC. Amino acid sequence: CSVAGRTGGYNEQFF.

This clone showed up just once. The chain recombines TRBV7-9 with TRBJ1-5; possible D gene TRBD1, 5 bases. Looked up from germline, CDR1 is SEHNR and CDR2 is FQNEAQ (reference sequence). V gave up 5 bases and J gave up 0 bases, with 11 bases separating them. The CDR3 is 15 amino acids. The CDR3 nucleotides read TGTGCCAGCAGCGCGCAGGGTAATAGCAATCAGCCCCAGCATTTT. Translating it yields CASSAQGNSNQPQHF. The whole variable domain, remainder taken from reference TRBV7-9 and TRBJ1-5, is DTGVSQNPRHKITKRGQNVTFRCDPISEHNRLYWYRQTLGQGPEFLTYFQNEAQLEKSRLLSDRFSAERPKGSFSTLEIQRTEQGDSAMYLCASSAQGNSNQPQHFGDGTRLSIL.

The rearrangement uses TRBV5-4 and TRBJ2-3; 8 bases fit TRBD2. Losses at the gene ends were 2 bases for V and 6 bases for J; bases not matched to a gene: 11. The germline V gene has CDR1 SGHNT and CDR2 YYREEE (reference sequence). This CDR3 spans 16 amino acids. DNA for the CDR3: TGTGCCAGCAGCTTTCACACGGGAGGGCCGTCCGATACGCAGTATTTT. Translated, it gives CASSFHTGGPSDTQYF.

The V gene is TRBV3-1 (or the pseudogene TRBV3-2), the J gene TRBJ2-5, with D possibly being TRBD2 (6 bases). The V gene lost 6 bases and the J gene lost 2 bases, with 16 bases spanning the gap. CDR1 is LGHDT, CDR2 YNNKEL, per germline (reference sequence). This CDR3 is 15 amino acids long. CDR3 DNA sequence: TGTGCCAGCAGTTTTGGGGTTAGCGGACAAGAGACCCAGTACTTC. Residues: CASSFGVSGQETQYF.

The chain uses TRBV5-1 and TRBJ1-1; D is possibly TRBD1 (5 bases). The CDR3 is 14 residues long. Germline lookup yields CDR1 SGHRS and CDR2 YFSETQ. The ends were cut back, 5 bases at V and 2 bases at J, with 13 bases in the middle. The CDR3 sequence: CASSKETDNTEAFF. The CDR3 nucleotides read TGCGCCAGCAGTAAGGAGACAGATAACACTGAAGCTTTCTTT. Variable domain in full (rest from reference TRBV5-1 and TRBJ1-1): KAGVTQTPRYLIKTRGQQVTLSCSPISGHRSVSWYQQTPGQGLQFLFEYFSETQRNKGNFPGRFSGRQFSNSRSEMNVSTLELGDSALYLCASSKETDNTEAFFGQGTRLTVV.

This rearrangement joins TRBV5-6 to TRBJ2-3; TRBD1 matches at 8 bases. The CDR3 extends over 15 amino acids. The germline CDR1 and CDR2 sequences are SGHDT and YYEEEE. Germline trimming cut 5 bases from V and 0 bases from J; bases unmatched to any gene: 5. CDR3 in DNA: TGTGCCAGCAGGCCTACAGGGGGTAGCACAGATACGCAGTATTTT. This codes for CASRPTGGSTDTQYF.

The chain has TRBV5-1 and TRBJ2-5, with 9 bases matching TRBD1. The germline CDR1 and CDR2 sequences are SGHRS and YFSETQ. The CDR3 is made up of 15 amino acids. V trimming: 4 bases; J trimming: 4 bases; junction bases outside the gene matches: 8. The CDR3 DNA follows: TGCGCCAGCAGCGGGAGAACAGGGGGCAGAGAGACCCAGTACTTC. The encoded protein is CASSGRTGGRETQYF.

The CDR3 spells CASSGGLAGVLEQYF. Here the CDR3 DNA reads TGTGCCAGCAGTGGCGGACTAGCGGGAGTTCTCGAGCAGTACTTC. The chain links TRBV2 to TRBJ2-7; TRBD2 agrees at 13 bases. The CDR3 loop spans 15 amino acids. With 4 bases clipped from V and 6 bases from J, the junction kept 6 bases outside the gene matches. Per germline, CDR1 SNHLY and CDR2 FYNNEI. Combining the CDR3 with reference TRBV2 and TRBJ2-7 gives the whole variable domain EPEVTQTPSHQVTQMGQEVILRCVPISNHLYFYWYRQILGQKVEFLVSFYNNEISEKSEIFDDQFSVERPDGSNFTLKIRSTKLEDSAMYFCASSGGLAGVLEQYFGPGTRLTVT.

This chain connects TRBV27 to TRBJ1-6; 8 bases match TRBD1. The CDR3 extends over 15 amino acids. CDR1 is MNHEY and CDR2 is SMNVEV in the germline V gene (reference sequence). J was trimmed by 7 bases and V by 1 base; bases with no gene match: 3. CDR3 sequence (DNA): TGTGCCAGCAGTTTATTTGCAGGGGGCAATTCACCCCTCCACTTT. Protein: CASSLFAGGNSPLHF.

V usage is TRBV19 and J usage is TRBJ1-6; weak D call: TRBD1 (6 bases). Trimming removed 4 bases at V and 8 bases at J, with 12 bases between. Germline lookup yields CDR1 LNHDA and CDR2 SQIVND (reference sequence). The CDR3 is 14 amino acids. CDR3 protein: CASSKGVSDSPLHF. The CDR3 DNA sequence: TGTGCCAGTAGTAAGGGGGTTTCGGATTCACCCCTCCACTTT. Filled out from reference TRBV19 and TRBJ1-6, the complete variable domain reads DGGITQSPKYLFRKEGQNVTLSCEQNLNHDAMYWYRQDPGQGLRLIYYSQIVNDFQKGDIAEGYSVSREKKESFPLTVTSAQKNPTAFYLCASSKGVSDSPLHFGNGTRLTVT.

The V and J genes are TRBV27 and TRBJ1-2; 7 bases are shared with TRBD1. The CDR3 sequence is 14 residues long. Trimming removed 4 bases from V and 5 bases from J; junction bases left unmatched: 7. Germline V gene lookup returns CDR1 MNHEY and CDR2 SMNVEV (reference sequence). The CDR3 region has the DNA TGTGCCAGCAGTTCCACCGGGACAGCTTATGGCTACACCTTC. Translating gives CASSSTGTAYGYTF.